The 27 T cell receptor beta chains given below trace back to one sample, sequenced in a study of cytomegalovirus exposure and HLA in healthy donors. Both 60 Vbeta primers and 13 Jbeta primers went into the PCR. Here immunoSEQ multiplex PCR was the method, and the copy in TCRdb shows in-frame clones only, minus some. The sample lists under 200,000 clones; approximately 85% were seen once. What was sequenced was PBMCs. These receptors all come from a woman in her forties or fifties in good health and CMV-seronegative.

V usage is TRBV29-1 and J usage is TRBJ1-4; 9 bases agree with TRBD1. Trimming cost V 1 base and J 7 bases; bases outside gene matches: 1. The CDR3 sequence is 13 residues long. Germline V lookup: CDR1 SQVTM, CDR2 ANQGSEA. CDR3 protein: CSVEGQGVEKLFF. As DNA, the CDR3 is TGCAGCGTTGAAGGACAGGGGGTTGAAAAACTGTTTTTT.

This clone has just one count. This chain connects TRBV19 to TRBJ2-7, with D perhaps matching TRBD2 (6 bases). The CDR3 extends over 14 amino acids. Looked up from germline, CDR1 is LNHDA and CDR2 is SQIVND (reference sequence). The V gene lost 6 bases and the J gene lost 0 bases, with 12 bases spanning the gap. CDR3 in DNA: TGTGCCAGTAGGCGGGGTGGGGGCTCCTACGAGCAGTACTTC. This sequence encodes CASRRGGGSYEQYF.

The chain couples TRBV30 to TRBJ1-2; 7 bases match TRBD1. The junction had 12 bases not matched to a gene; V was cut back by 3 bases and J by 5 bases. From germline, CDR1 is GTSNPN and CDR2 SVGIG (reference sequence). CDR3 length: 15 amino acids. CDR3 in DNA: TGTGCCTGGAGGATTCCGGGACAGCAGGGATATGGCTACACCTTC. It translates to CAWRIPGQQGYGYTF.

V usage is TRBV11-2 and J usage is TRBJ2-3, with 14 nucleotides matching TRBD2. CDR3 length equals 19 residues. The V segment lost 1 base and the J segment 1 base; nucleotides outside the gene matches: 7. Looked up from germline, CDR1 is SGHAT and CDR2 is FQNNGV. Written as DNA, the CDR3 is TGTGCCAGCAGCTTAGTAGGGACTAGCGGGAGAGGGGGCACAGATACGCAGTATTTT. Residues: CASSLVGTSGRGGTDTQYF.

The chain is built from TRBV5-1 and TRBJ2-5; D ambiguous. The CDR3 covers 14 residues. Between the trimmed V and J ends, which lost 0 bases and 1 base, there was a span of 7 bases. CDR1 and CDR2 from the germline V gene are SGHRS and YFSETQ. The CDR3 sequence: CASSLETVQETQYF. The CDR3 coding sequence is TGCGCCAGCAGCTTGGAAACAGTCCAAGAGACCCAGTACTTC.

This clone has a single count. The V call is TRBV6-5, the J call TRBJ2-5; D remains ambiguous. The CDR3 has 13 residues. With 0 bases removed from V and 11 bases from J, the gap between germline ends came to 13 bases. Germline V lookup: CDR1 MNHEY, CDR2 SVGAGI. CDR3 sequence: CASSYSGREEQYF. CDR3 DNA: TGTGCCAGCAGTTACTCGGGCAGAGAAGAGCAGTACTTC.

The rearrangement uses TRBV12-5 and TRBJ1-2, with a weak D call TRBD1 (6 bases). CDR3 size: 13 residues. Trimming cost V 5 bases and J 6 bases, with 13 bases left between them. The V gene's germline CDR1 is LGHNT and CDR2 FRNRAP. CDR3 region: CASGHETGHGYTF. The CDR3 DNA reads TGTGCTAGTGGTCACGAAACAGGGCATGGCTACACCTTC.

This sequence joins TRBV6-5 and TRBJ2-3, with TRBD2 matching 14 bases. CDR1 and CDR2 from the germline V gene are MNHEY and SVGAGI. V shed 6 bases and J 8 bases; nucleotides not matched to a gene: 7. There are 15 residues in the CDR3. The CDR3 here is CASSPGTSGSGTQYF. CDR3 in DNA: TGTGCCAGCAGCCCCGGGACTAGCGGGAGTGGTACGCAGTATTTT.

On this clone itself: One end of the junction fails to match germline, which may point to a read error. CDR3 bases: TGTGCCGGCAGGAGGGACAGTTCATACAATGAGCAGTTCTTC. This translates into CAGRRDSSYNEQFF. V usage is TRBV6-5 and J usage is TRBJ2-1; D is possibly TRBD1 (7 bases). This CDR3 is built from 14 residues. Germline loops: CDR1 MNHEY, CDR2 SVGAGI.

V is TRBV7-9 and J is TRBJ2-3, with 7 bases identical to TRBD2. Germline CDR1 reads SEHNR; CDR2 reads FQNEAQ (reference sequence). J was trimmed by 3 bases and V by 0 bases; bases with no gene match: 3. This CDR3 comprises 15 residues. The CDR3 region has the DNA TGTGCCAGCAGCTTAGCGGGAGGGAAAACAGATACGCAGTATTTT. Protein sequence: CASSLAGGKTDTQYF. The entire variable domain, with the rest obtained from reference TRBV7-9 and TRBJ2-3, is as follows: DTGVSQNPRHKITKRGQNVTFRCDPISEHNRLYWYRQTLGQGPEFLTYFQNEAQLEKSRLLSDRFSAERPKGSFSTLEIQRTEQGDSAMYLCASSLAGGKTDTQYFGPGTRLTVL.

This clone was detected only once. The genes are TRBV5-1 and TRBJ2-7, with a weak D call TRBD2 (6 bases). The CDR3 totals 16 residues. Trimming took off 3 bases at V and 0 bases at J, with 16 bases between the two ends. Germline V gene sequence: CDR1 SGHRS, CDR2 YFSETQ. The CDR3 reads CASSSRVGGSSYEQYF. The CDR3 coding sequence is TGCGCCAGCAGCTCTCGTGTTGGGGGGAGCTCCTACGAGCAGTACTTC.

As concerns this clone: One end of the junction is discordant with germline, which a read error may explain. The CDR3 nucleotides read TGCGCCAGCAGCTCAACCGGCGGGTACAATGGGCAGTTCTTC. Its translation is CASSSTGGYNGQFF. The chain links TRBV5-1 to TRBJ2-1; tentatively, D is TRBD2 (5 bases). CDR1 and CDR2 (germline): SGHRS, YFSETQ. This CDR3 region has 14 residues.

The chain links TRBV19 to TRBJ1-2; D may be TRBD1 (5 bases). The CDR3 consists of 15 residues. Germline loops: CDR1 LNHDA, CDR2 SQIVND (reference sequence). The ends were cut back, 4 bases at V and 2 bases at J, with 14 bases in the middle. This chain's CDR3 is CASSRIVGGNYGYTF. The CDR3 DNA follows: TGTGCCAGTAGTAGGATTGTGGGGGGAAACTATGGCTACACCTTC.

The V call is TRBV28, the J call TRBJ1-2; maybe TRBD1 (5 bases). CDR3 length: 12 amino acids. With 5 bases removed from V and 8 bases from J, the gap between germline ends came to 12 bases. Germline V gives CDR1 MDHEN, CDR2 SYDVKM. CDR3 sequence reads: CASSTGDEGYTF. The DNA for the CDR3 is TGTGCCAGCAGTACAGGCGACGAAGGCTACACCTTC.

The sample holds one count of this clone. The chain carries TRBV28 and TRBJ2-7; TRBD2 aligns across 11 bases. V shed 4 bases and J 8 bases; nucleotides not matched to a gene: 10. CDR1 and CDR2 from the germline V gene are MDHEN and SYDVKM. The CDR3 is 15 residues long. The CDR3 protein is CASSSSGTSGGKQYF. CDR3 bases: TGTGCCAGCAGTTCATCCGGGACTAGCGGAGGAAAGCAGTACTTC.

The rearrangement uses TRBV27 and TRBJ1-2; 8 bases are shared with TRBD1. The CDR3 totals 14 residues. V trimming: 4 bases; J trimming: 4 bases; junction bases outside the gene matches: 5. From germline, CDR1 is MNHEY and CDR2 SMNVEV (reference sequence). CDR3 nucleotides: TGTGCCAGCAGTTCCAGGGGGCCCCCCTATGGCTACACCTTC. It translates to CASSSRGPPYGYTF.

The V gene is TRBV28, the J gene TRBJ1-6, with 7 bases aligning to TRBD1. CDR1 is MDHEN and CDR2 is SYDVKM in the germline V gene. Trimming cost V 6 bases and J 7 bases; bases outside gene matches: 9. The CDR3 extends over 15 amino acids. CDR3 in DNA: TGTGCCAGCAGCGGAACAGGGGTTGGGAATTCACCCCTCCACTTT. This codes for CASSGTGVGNSPLHF.

The chain joins TRBV6-5 to TRBJ1-1; D remains unclear. The V end lost 0 bases, the J end lost 6 bases, and 11 bases lay between the germline ends. The CDR3 is 14 amino acids. Germline lookup yields CDR1 MNHEY and CDR2 SVGAGI. The CDR3 sequence: CASSYSGREAEAFF. In nucleotides, the CDR3 is TGTGCCAGCAGTTACTCCGGGAGGGAGGCTGAAGCTTTCTTT.

The sample holds one count of this clone. The chain uses TRBV29-1 and TRBJ2-7; 9 bases are a match to TRBD2. CDR1 is SQVTM, CDR2 ANQGSEA, per germline. V lost 7 bases to trimming and J lost 11 bases; unmatched junction nucleotides: 12. The CDR3 loop spans 12 amino acids. CDR3 protein: CSGGTSSSQEYF. CDR3 coding DNA: TGCAGCGGGGGGACTAGCTCGTCTCAGGAGTACTTC.

Only a few counts were recorded for this clone. CDR3 coding DNA: TGTGCCAGCAGTGCGGCTCAGCGGGAGGGCCCAGATACGCAGTATTTT. It translates to CASSAAQREGPDTQYF. The chain combines TRBV2 with TRBJ2-3; 10 bases are a match to TRBD2. The trim removed 4 bases at V and 4 bases at J, leaving 8 bases unmatched. This CDR3 comprises 16 residues. Germline V gene lookup returns CDR1 SNHLY and CDR2 FYNNEI.

The chain couples TRBV28 to TRBJ2-7; D perhaps matches TRBD2 (6 bases). CDR1 is MDHEN, CDR2 SYDVKM, per germline. V lost 1 base and J lost 3, with 10 bases in between. There are 14 residues in the CDR3. The DNA for the CDR3 is TGTGCCAGCAGTTTATTTCGGGGGAGCTACGAGCAGTACTTC. This gives the protein CASSLFRGSYEQYF. Full variable domain (rest looked up from reference TRBV28 and TRBJ2-7): DVKVTQSSRYLVKRTGEKVFLECVQDMDHENMFWYRQDPGLGLRLIYFSYDVKMKEKGDIPEGYSVSREKKERFSLILESASTNQTSMYLCASSLFRGSYEQYFGPGTRLTVT.

This chain's CDR3 is CASTPTRQQSYEQYF. CDR3 bases: TGTGCCAGCACCCCAACCCGACAACAATCCTACGAGCAGTACTTC. The gene calls are TRBV2 and TRBJ2-7; no definite D call. The CDR3 runs to 15 residues. V was trimmed by 7 bases and J by 1 base, leaving 17 bases between them. Germline CDR1 is SNHLY and CDR2 is FYNNEI.

The chain uses TRBV14 and TRBJ2-1; TRBD2 is a possible D gene (5 bases). Trimming took off 4 bases at V and 2 bases at J, with 12 bases between the two ends. CDR1 is SGHDN, CDR2 FVKESK, per germline. The CDR3 contains 15 residues. CDR3 residues: CASSPRPGAYNEQFF. In DNA form, the CDR3 reads TGTGCCAGCAGCCCCAGACCCGGGGCCTACAATGAGCAGTTCTTC.

V gene TRBV28 combines with J gene TRBJ1-2; D is perhaps TRBD1 (5 bases). Trimming left V 1 base short and J 7 bases short, with 19 bases between. Germline loops: CDR1 MDHEN, CDR2 SYDVKM. This CDR3 contains 16 residues. CDR3 nucleotides: TGTGCCAGCAGTTTATCCATGGCAGGGAGGGAAGGTGGCTACACCTTC. Protein sequence: CASSLSMAGREGGYTF.

V and J are TRBV18 and TRBJ2-2; TRBD2 matches 11 bases. The germline V gene encodes CDR1 KGHSH and CDR2 LQKENI. The J segment lost 1 base and the V segment lost 8 bases, leaving 3 bases of the junction unmatched. This CDR3 has 15 amino acids. CDR3 nucleotide sequence: TGTGCCAGCCCCGGACTAGCGGGGAACACCGGGGAGCTGTTTTTT. Amino acids: CASPGLAGNTGELFF.

The chain joins TRBV29-1 to TRBJ2-3; D is ambiguous. CDR3 size: 11 residues. The V end was cut by 5 bases, the J end by 4 bases, with 7 bases between. Germline-derived CDR1 and CDR2 are SQVTM and ANQGSEA. CDR3 DNA sequence: TGCAGCGTTTCGGGTGCAGATACGCAGTATTTT. It translates to CSVSGADTQYF.

The J gene is TRBJ2-2, the V gene TRBV28; 9 nucleotides align to TRBD1. The V and J ends lost 2 bases and 8 bases, in that order; junction bases with no gene match: 6. CDR1 is MDHEN, CDR2 SYDVKM, per germline. The CDR3 loop spans 15 amino acids. The CDR3 reads CASSLPGQGRGELFF. CDR3 nucleotides: TGTGCCAGCAGTTTACCGGGACAGGGAAGGGGGGAGCTGTTTTTT. The whole variable domain, filled in from reference TRBV28 and TRBJ2-2, reads DVKVTQSSRYLVKRTGEKVFLECVQDMDHENMFWYRQDPGLGLRLIYFSYDVKMKEKGDIPEGYSVSREKKERFSLILESASTNQTSMYLCASSLPGQGRGELFFGEGSRLTVL.